This is a list of T cell receptor beta chains from one sample in a study of T cell responses to AZD1222 COVID-19 vaccine. Clones were sequenced by immunoSEQ multiplex PCR, and TCRdb holds only the in-frame ones, with some missing. The table lists about 120,000 clones, more than 80% of them singletons, with around 3.8% in the top ten. The material was peripheral blood, obtained 28 days after the second dose of the MenACWY control vaccine. The receptors stem from an adult who received the MenACWY meningococcal vaccine as a control. CDR3s include the opening cysteine and the closing phenylalanine or tryptophan. A D gene is named only where the DNA matches it firmly. The listing skips clone size in some rows; elsewhere it reads once, few, many or a size class.

j_gene | v_gene | d_gene | abundance | CDR3nt | CDR3aa
TRBJ2-1 | TRBV28 | NA | NA | TGTGCCAGCAGACGGCCTGGCAGGGCGCACTCTCACAATGAGCAGTTCTTC | CASRRPGRAHSHNEQFF
TRBJ2-7 | TRBV28 | NA | few | TGTGCCAGCAGTTTACCAGCGTTGTTCTACGAGCAGTACTTC | CASSLPALFYEQYF
TRBJ2-1 | TRBV28 | TRBD2 | NA | TGTGCCAGCACCGCGGGAGGCGGGTACAATGAGCAGTTCTTC | CASTAGGGYNEQFF
TRBJ2-2 | TRBV4-1 | TRBD2 | NA | TGCGCCAGCAGCCAACCCGGACTAGCGGGGGCTTCGAACACCGGGGAGCTGTTTTTT | CASSQPGLAGASNTGELFF
TRBJ2-2 | TRBV19 | TRBD1 | NA | TGTGCCAGCAAACAGGGGGTAATGGTCCCGAACACCGGGGAGCTGTTTTTT | CASKQGVMVPNTGELFF
TRBJ2-3 | TRBV7-3 | TRBD2 | NA | TGTGCCAGCAGCGCTAGCGGGAGGAGCACAGATACGCAGTATTTT | CASSASGRSTDTQYF
TRBJ1-1 | TRBV27 | NA | NA | TGTGCCAGCAGTGCCATAGGGGTTCCAAGAGACACTGAAGCTTTCTTT | CASSAIGVPRDTEAFF
TRBJ1-5 | TRBV2 | NA | NA | TGTGCCAGCCTCCCATCCAGGGAGCAGCCCCAGCATTTT | CASLPSREQPQHF
TRBJ2-7 | TRBV2 | TRBD2 | once | TGTGCCAGCGCTGGTGGGCGGGAGTCGTACGAGCAGTACTTC | CASAGGRESYEQYF
TRBJ2-4 | TRBV5-5 | TRBD1 | NA | TGTGCCAGCAGCCCCGGACAGGGGACAGCCAAAAACATTCAGTACTTC | CASSPGQGTAKNIQYF
TRBJ2-7 | TRBV5-1 | NA | NA | TGCGCCAGCAGCTACGCCAGGGCCCACTACGAGCAGTACTTC | CASSYARAHYEQYF
TRBJ2-7 | TRBV29-1 | NA | NA | TGCAGCGTTGACCCAGGGGGAGGCTCCTACGAGCAGTACTTC | CSVDPGGGSYEQYF
TRBJ2-2 | TRBV30 | NA | NA | TGTGCCTGGAGTGTCTGGGGAGACTCTGGCACCGGGGAGCTGTTTTTT | CAWSVWGDSGTGELFF
TRBJ1-5 | TRBV15 | NA | NA | TGTGCCACCAGCAGAGACCACCAACAGGGCTACCCTCAGCCCCAGCATTTT | CATSRDHQQGYPQPQHF
TRBJ2-4 | TRBV3-1/TRBV3-2 | TRBD1 | NA | TGTGCCAGCAGCCAATCCGACAGGGGGCAAGGGAACATTCAGTACTTC | CASSQSDRGQGNIQYF
TRBJ1-1 | TRBV7-9 | TRBD1 | few | TGTGCCATACGGACAGGGAGCACTGAAGCTTTCTTT | CAIRTGSTEAFF
TRBJ1-4 | TRBV2 | NA | NA | TGTGCCAGCAGTGATTGGGTTCGCAGCGCTTCTAATGAAAAACTGTTTTTT | CASSDWVRSASNEKLFF
TRBJ2-1 | TRBV18 | NA | NA | TGTGCCAGCTCAGGGGCCGGGGGCCGGGGGAATGAGCAGTTCTTC | CASSGAGGRGNEQFF
TRBJ1-5 | TRBV19 | NA | NA | TGTGCCACCGATCGAATAGGTAGCAATCAGCCCCAGCATTTT | CATDRIGSNQPQHF
TRBJ2-3 | TRBV9 | TRBD2 | NA | TGTGCCAGCAGCGTAGGGACTAGCGGGAGGTGGGATACGCAGTATTTT | CASSVGTSGRWDTQYF
TRBJ2-7 | TRBV11-2 | TRBD1 | NA | TGTGCCAGCAGCCAGGGAAGGACAGGGTTCGACGAGCAGTACTTC | CASSQGRTGFDEQYF
TRBJ2-7 | TRBV27 | TRBD1 | NA | TGTGCCAGCTGGGACAGGGGTCTCTACGAGCAGTACTTC | CASWDRGLYEQYF
TRBJ2-3 | TRBV19 | TRBD2 | NA | TGTGCCAGTAGTAAGGGAGCGGGAGCGAGCACAGATACGCAGTATTTT | CASSKGAGASTDTQYF
TRBJ2-3 | TRBV20-1 | TRBD2 | NA | TGCAGTGCTAGTTTGGCTAGCGGGGACACAGATACGCAGTATTTT | CSASLASGDTDTQYF
TRBJ2-7 | TRBV6-4 | NA | NA | TGTGCCAGCAGTGACTCGGTCCTATTGGATTTACCCAAGCGGGTACTCTCTAGATACGAGCAGTACTTC | CASSDSVLLDLPKRVLSRYEQYF
TRBJ2-6 | TRBV9 | NA | NA | TGTGCCAGCACCCTACGGGGTTCTGGGGCCAACGTCCTGACTTTC | CASTLRGSGANVLTF
TRBJ1-6 | TRBV25-1 | NA | NA | TGTGCCAGCAGTGAACCTGGGTTGGATAGTTCACCCCTCCACTTT | CASSEPGLDSSPLHF
TRBJ2-7 | TRBV18 | TRBD1 | once | TGTGCCAGCAAACGATCACAGGGGGATCCCCATTACGAGCAGTACTTC | CASKRSQGDPHYEQYF
TRBJ2-5 | TRBV7-9 | NA | NA | TGTGCCAGCAGCCCCGGTCCCCAAGAGACCCAGTACTTC | CASSPGPQETQYF
TRBJ1-6 | TRBV27 | NA | NA | TGTGCCAGCAGTTTCAGAAATTCACCCCTCCACTTT | CASSFRNSPLHF
TRBJ1-2 | TRBV11-2 | NA | NA | TGTGCCAGCAGCTTAGGGCCCGGGACGGCCTATGGCTACACCTTC | CASSLGPGTAYGYTF
TRBJ2-3 | TRBV3-1/TRBV3-2 | NA | NA | TGTGCCAGCAGCACGGGTCTCGAGGCAGATACGCAGTATTTT | CASSTGLEADTQYF
TRBJ2-1 | TRBV15 | NA | NA | TGTGCCACCAGCAGGACTCGCGGGACAGCGAACAATGAGCAGTTCTTC | CATSRTRGTANNEQFF
TRBJ2-6 | TRBV5-1 | NA | NA | TGCGCCAGCAGCATACATAGGAAGGATACCTCTGGGGCCAACGTCCTGACTTTC | CASSIHRKDTSGANVLTF
TRBJ2-3 | TRBV20-1 | NA | NA | TGCAGTGCTGAGACGGATACGCAGTATTTT | CSAETDTQYF
TRBJ1-1 | TRBV29-1 | TRBD1 | once | TGCAGCGTTAATGTCAGGGGGATGGAAGCTTTCTTT | CSVNVRGMEAFF
TRBJ1-1 | TRBV6-5 | NA | NA | TGTGCCAGCAGAGGGACGGCGCAACTCACTGAAGCTTTCTTT | CASRGTAQLTEAFF
TRBJ2-7 | TRBV11-1 | TRBD2 | NA | TGTGCCAGCAGCACCGGGACTAGCGGGACCTACGAGCAGTACTTC | CASSTGTSGTYEQYF
TRBJ1-6 | TRBV6-5 | NA | NA | TGTGCCAGCAGTTACTCGATTTGGGATTCACCCCTCCACTTT | CASSYSIWDSPLHF
TRBJ2-1 | TRBV11-3 | NA | NA | TGTGCCAGCAGCTTAGCCAACTACAATGAGCAGTTCTTC | CASSLANYNEQFF
TRBJ2-1 | TRBV9 | TRBD2 | NA | TGTGCCAGCAGCGTAGCCCTCCGAGGGGAGGGGTCTAATGAGCAGTTCTTC | CASSVALRGEGSNEQFF
TRBJ2-2 | TRBV5-1 | TRBD1 | NA | TGCGCCAGCAGCGGGGACAGGGGCCCGAACACCGGGGAGCTGTTTTTT | CASSGDRGPNTGELFF
TRBJ1-4 | TRBV28 | NA | NA | TGTGCCAGCAGAGAGACAGCAGTTACCGAAAAACTGTTTTTT | CASRETAVTEKLFF
TRBJ2-7 | TRBV2 | NA | NA | TGTGCCAGCAGTACATTTTACGAGCAGTACTTC | CASSTFYEQYF
TRBJ1-6 | TRBV28 | NA | NA | TGTGCCAGCACTAGGCCTACAAATTCACCCCTCCACTTT | CASTRPTNSPLHF
TRBJ2-7 | TRBV27 | TRBD1 | NA | TGTGCCAGCAGTTTATTACCAGGGGGTCAGGGCTCCTACGAGCAGTACTTC | CASSLLPGGQGSYEQYF
TRBJ2-5 | TRBV21-1 | NA | NA | TGTGCCAGCAGCTACACAGTCGCCGTCGGGCAAGAGACCCAGTACTTC | CASSYTVAVGQETQYF
TRBJ2-3 | TRBV9 | TRBD2 | NA | TGTGCCAGCAGCGTAGTGGGCGGGAGAGCGGATACGCAGTATTTT | CASSVVGGRADTQYF
TRBJ1-5 | TRBV3-1/TRBV3-2 | TRBD1 | NA | TGTGCCAGCAGCCAAGCAGGGGGCGCAGGCAATCAGCCCCAGCATTTT | CASSQAGGAGNQPQHF
TRBJ2-2 | TRBV5-5 | NA | NA | TGTGCCAGCAGCTTGGTCAGAACGGGGAACACCGGGGAGCTGTTTTTT | CASSLVRTGNTGELFF
TRBJ1-2 | TRBV5-6 | NA | NA | TGTGCCAGCAGCTTGTGGTCTAACTATGGCTACACCTTC | CASSLWSNYGYTF